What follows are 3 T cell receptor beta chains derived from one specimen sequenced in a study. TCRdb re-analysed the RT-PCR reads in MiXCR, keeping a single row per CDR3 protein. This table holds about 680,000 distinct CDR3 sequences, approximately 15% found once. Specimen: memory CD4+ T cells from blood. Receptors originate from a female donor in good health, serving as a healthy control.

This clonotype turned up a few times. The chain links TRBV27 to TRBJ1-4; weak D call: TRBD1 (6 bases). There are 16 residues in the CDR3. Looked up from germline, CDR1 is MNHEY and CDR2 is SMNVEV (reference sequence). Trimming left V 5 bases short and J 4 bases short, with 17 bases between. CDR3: CASSPYVGQSNEKLFF. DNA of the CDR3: TGTGCCAGCAGTCCGTATGTCGGACAGAGTAATGAAAAACTGTTTTTT. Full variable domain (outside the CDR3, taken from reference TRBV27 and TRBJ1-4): EAQVTQNPRYLITVTGKKLTVTCSQNMNHEYMSWYRQDPGLGLRQIYYSMNVEVTDKGDVPEGYKVSRKEKRNFPLILESPSPNQTSLYFCASSPYVGQSNEKLFFGSGTQLSVL.

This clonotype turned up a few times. This CDR3 is CASSLRSGSGTQYF. In DNA, the CDR3 is TGCGCCAGCAGCCTCCGAAGCGGGAGTGGGACCCAGTACTTC. The chain is built from TRBV4-3 and TRBJ2-5; 8 bases are shared with TRBD2. The CDR3 contains 14 residues. V lost 4 bases and J lost 7; bases outside the gene matches: 8. Germline V gene data show CDR1 as LGHNA and CDR2 as YSLEER.

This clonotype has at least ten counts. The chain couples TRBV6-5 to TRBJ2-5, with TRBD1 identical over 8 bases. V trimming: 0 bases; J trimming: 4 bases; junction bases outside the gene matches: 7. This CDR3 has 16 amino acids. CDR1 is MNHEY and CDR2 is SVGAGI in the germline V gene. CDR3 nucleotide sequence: TGTGCCAGCAGTTACTCCTTTGGACAGGGTGGAGAGACCCAGTACTTC. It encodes CASSYSFGQGGETQYF.